This paragraph covers one T cell receptor (beta chain) sequence. What it binds is unknown. The data were obtained in a study of brain T cells in children with intractable seizures. The table came from immunoSEQ multiplex PCR; TCRdb's copy has only in-frame clones and leaves some out. The sample lists 300,000 to 400,000 clones, nearly 95% seen once, with 5.5% to 6% in the top ten. Study-wide findings and caveats: Pre-surgery blood may have been undersampled, hiding some clones. Viral specificity was inferred only from CDR3 similarity; HCMV serostatus was unknown.

The CDR3 runs to 16 residues. V trimming: 5 bases; J trimming: 4 bases; junction bases outside the gene matches: 8. Germline V CDR1 and CDR2: SEHNR, FQNEAQ (reference sequence). Stated time point: blood from clinic visit 5 months post-surgery; TSC patient then seizure free. The sequenced cases were selected for having the highest brain T cell transcript signatures. Pre-surgery treatment included at least one anti-epileptic drug. The chain combines TRBV7-9 with TRBJ1-5; 10 bases fit TRBD1. This sample comprised peripheral blood, obtained less than 6 months after surgery. This receptor was obtained from a boy under two years old with tuberous sclerosis and intractable seizures. CDR3 in amino acids: CASSQEPGQGNQPQHF. The CDR3 DNA follows: TGTGCCAGCAGCCAGGAGCCGGGACAGGGGAATCAGCCCCAGCATTTT.